This T cell receptor beta chain comes out of a study of read filtering for tumor transcriptome and immune sequencing (TCRdb year 2020). General notes on the study: Of the patients in the cohort, approximately 17 were male and 11 to 15 were female, and their mean age was around 64 years, with a range of roughly 45 to 90. By revised international staging, about 8 patients were R-ISS I, roughly 17 were R-ISS II and about 7 were R-ISS III. Using the same bone marrow samples, the study ran both targeted immune repertoire sequencing and bulk whole-transcriptome sequencing and then compared the TCR repertoires from each method. After DNase treatment, whole-transcriptome libraries were prepared using the TruSeq RNA Access Library Prep Kit. One main goal was a read-filtering strategy for immune repertoire data, in particular deciding whether clonotypes backed by only one read should be removed. Per sample, about 4 to 10.27 million TCR-region mapped reads were obtained with IR-seq, compared with only about 85 to 1,400 with RNA-seq.

Study-level results and caveats: The sorted CD138-negative fraction was a mixed bone marrow immune population, not purified T cells. Clonotypes were captured by IR-seq at much higher depth and more reliably than by RNA-seq, and smaller IR-seq throughput was sufficient for identification of most shared clonotypes. The correlation between IR-seq and RNA-seq shared clonotype proportions was increased by removal of single-read clonotypes. Single-read clonotypes made up about 82% of clonotypes but only approximately 3.7% of total reads in IR-seq, compared with roughly 70% of clonotypes and 44.6% of reads in RNA-seq.

Bone marrow was sampled from every patient at the time of active disease. Isolation of bone marrow mononuclear cells was performed by Ficoll-Hypaque density gradient centrifugation. To remove myeloma plasma cells, the cells were labeled with CD138 magnetic microbeads on a MACS separator, and CD138-negative cells were then collected by negative selection. The purity of the isolated cells was checked by flow cytometry with CD138 antibodies on an Attune NxT. Total RNA was extracted using TRIzol reagent and was quantified on a NanoDrop spectrophotometer. Paired RNA-seq and IR-seq were performed on each patient's CD138-negative bone marrow sample. At least ten counts were recorded for this clonotype. It lacks a known antigen. Per-base quality was not reported, and no clone a single base away is much larger than it. Relative to germline, V is missing 6 bases and J is missing 4 bases, with 17 bases of the junction outside any gene match. Inclusive of the bounding cysteine and phenylalanine, the CDR3 is 18 residues long. The DNA shown is the 54-base CDR3, in frame from base 1. Reading the germline V gene gives CDR1 MNHNS and CDR2 SASEGT.

TCR libraries were built from approximately 400 ng RNA with the Immunoverse kit, using molecular barcoded adaptors covering alpha/delta and beta/gamma chains. The same RNA used for transcriptome sequencing was used for TCR library preparation. Sequencing of TCR libraries was carried out on an Illumina HiSeq 4000 with 2 x 150 cycles. For the original study's pipeline: TCR reads were aligned to human V, D, J and C references and assembled into CDR3 clonotypes with MiXCR, including quality filtering and error correction. Clonotype counts and gene usage diversity were analyzed with the tcR package in R. Raw mapping reads were checked after the RNA-seq reads had been mapped by STAR aligner version 2.5.3a onto the human GRCh37 genome. IR-seq fastq files were randomly downsampled with Seqtk 1.3 to test the effect of sequencing depth on detected clonotypes. TCRdb passed the public sequencing reads through fastp at Q25 and MiXCR, retaining productive beta sequences. Each entry merges the rows of one CDR3 protein and shows their most common DNA and genes. The V and J calls and clone size come from TCRdb's table, not from the authors' own analysis. This sample lists 130,000 or so distinct CDR3 sequences; approximately 13% were detected once. The top ten constitute just under 8.5% of the sample.

Sequencing was carried out using a population of CD138-negative cells sorted from bone marrow. The cell subset or site tag for this specimen amounts to: bone marrow mononuclear cells depleted of CD138+ plasma/myeloma cells by negative magnetic selection. The receptor chain draws on TRBV6-1 and TRBJ1-5, with 8 bases matching TRBD1. The receptor was isolated from a donor older than 35 with multiple myeloma. The DNA sequence is given as TGTGCCAGCAGCCCGGGGCCCTACGGACAGGGAAGGAATCAGCCCCAGCATTTT. Translated, it gives CASSPGPYGQGRNQPQHF.